The 10 T cell receptor beta chains below come from one sample, sequenced in a study of PD-L1 blockade in urothelial cancer. Time point given: pretreatment peripheral blood. TCRdb's table, derived via immunoSEQ multiplex PCR, lists solely in-frame clones and lacks some. The table includes approximately 50,000 clones, about 80% detected once. The sample was PBMCs, taken around atezolizumab (anti-PD-L1) treatment. The receptors here all came from a man between 65 and 85 years old with urothelial cancer.

This chain uses TRBV28 with TRBJ1-5; tentatively, D is TRBD1 (6 bases). Germline loops: CDR1 MDHEN, CDR2 SYDVKM. There are 15 residues in the CDR3. Trimming pared 5 bases from V and 8 bases from J, leaving 19 bases between. The CDR3 DNA sequence: TGTGCCAGCAGTACCTACACGGGGGGCCGTAAGCCCCAGCATTTT. It is translated as CASSTYTGGRKPQHF.

The chain links TRBV5-5 to TRBJ1-2; TRBD1 agrees at 9 bases. Germline V gives CDR1 SGHKS, CDR2 YYEKEE (reference sequence). The CDR3 runs to 15 residues. After removal of 0 bases from V and 2 bases from J, the junction contained 2 bases not matched to a gene. This CDR3 reads CASSLEQGANYGYTF. The DNA for the CDR3 is TGTGCCAGCAGCTTGGAACAGGGGGCGAACTATGGCTACACCTTC. The full variable domain, with the rest looked up from reference TRBV5-5 and TRBJ1-2, is DAGVTQSPTHLIKTRGQQVTLRCSPISGHKSVSWYQQVLGQGPQFIFQYYEKEERGRGNFPDRFSARQFPNYSSELNVNALLLGDSALYLCASSLEQGANYGYTFGSGTRLTVV.

The chain employs TRBV11-3 and TRBJ2-1, with D perhaps matching TRBD2 (5 bases). With 5 bases removed from V and 10 bases from J, the gap between germline ends came to 12 bases. CDR1 and CDR2 from the germline V gene are SGHNT and YENEEA. The CDR3 loop spans 12 amino acids. The CDR3 here is CASSRAENEQFF. As DNA, the CDR3 is TGTGCCAGCAGCCGAGCGGAAAACGAGCAGTTCTTC.

The chain combines TRBV6-1 with TRBJ1-5; TRBD1 matches at 7 bases. Trimming removed 7 bases from V and 9 bases from J; junction bases left unmatched: 12. Germline CDR1 and CDR2: MNHNS and SASEGT. This CDR3 is 14 amino acids long. The CDR3 loop is CASTETGVVRPQHF. CDR3 in DNA: TGTGCCAGCACCGAAACAGGGGTCGTTAGGCCCCAGCATTTT.

The chain links TRBV5-8 to TRBJ2-1; 10 bases are shared with TRBD1. V lost 4 bases, J lost 7 bases, and 8 bases stayed unmatched. The CDR3 totals 15 residues. Germline V lookup: CDR1 SGHTS, CDR2 YDEGEE. The CDR3 nucleotides are TGTGCCAGCAGCCGACAGGGGGCCGCCGATAATGAGCAGTTCTTC. It specifies CASSRQGAADNEQFF.

This chain uses TRBV5-1 with TRBJ1-3; D unclear. Deletions cut 1 base from V and 8 bases from J, with 13 bases between. Germline V gene lookup returns CDR1 SGHRS and CDR2 YFSETQ. The CDR3 length is 14 residues. The CDR3 DNA reads TGCGCCAGCAGCTTGTCCGGGTGGGTAGACACCATATATTTT. Translated, it gives CASSLSGWVDTIYF.

V gene TRBV27 combines with J gene TRBJ2-3, with D perhaps matching TRBD1 (5 bases). The ends were cut back, 6 bases at V and 6 bases at J, with 25 bases in the middle. This CDR3 is 17 amino acids long. Germline CDR1 and CDR2: MNHEY and SMNVEV (reference sequence). The CDR3 DNA sequence: TGTGCCAGCAGGACAAACCGACAGCTTAACCTCGGGGATACGCAGTATTTT. The encoded protein is CASRTNRQLNLGDTQYF.

The chain has TRBV27 and TRBJ1-2; 8 bases match TRBD1. The CDR3 runs to 13 residues. Germline lookup yields CDR1 MNHEY and CDR2 SMNVEV (reference sequence). V gave up 7 bases and J gave up 8 bases; unmatched junction bases: 9. CDR3 residues: CASKPGQVFGYTF. CDR3 DNA sequence: TGTGCCAGCAAACCGGGACAGGTCTTCGGCTACACCTTC.

The chain links TRBV19 to TRBJ2-1; 8 bases match TRBD2. This CDR3 region has 13 residues. Germline V gene lookup returns CDR1 LNHDA and CDR2 SQIVND (reference sequence). The ends lost 4 bases at V and 8 bases at J; junction bases unmatched: 4. Here the CDR3 DNA reads TGTGCCAGTAGTAGGACTAGCTGGGATGAGCAGTTCTTC. It encodes CASSRTSWDEQFF. Supplemented by reference TRBV19 and TRBJ2-1, the full variable domain reads DGGITQSPKYLFRKEGQNVTLSCEQNLNHDAMYWYRQDPGQGLRLIYYSQIVNDFQKGDIAEGYSVSREKKESFPLTVTSAQKNPTAFYLCASSRTSWDEQFFGPGTRLTVL.

The gene calls are TRBV7-9 and TRBJ2-7; TRBD2 is a possible D gene (5 bases). Germline CDR1 reads SEHNR; CDR2 reads FQNEAQ (reference sequence). This CDR3 has 14 residues. Trimming shortened V by 3 bases and J by 2 bases, and 11 bases separated the two germline ends. The CDR3 here is CASSLSGPTYEQYF. The CDR3 region has the DNA TGTGCCAGCAGCTTGAGCGGCCCGACCTACGAGCAGTACTTC.